This TCR beta chain was captured by sequencing in a study of CD8+ T cells in alopecia areata. As to this clone: Its antigen is not known.

Treatment: oral pan-JAK inhibitor, 5-10 mg twice daily. T lymphocytes (CD4+ and CD8+) were sorted from PBMCs. RNA, once extracted, was reverse transcribed into cDNA for use as the sequencing template. The data were produced by immunoSEQ multiplex PCR, yet TCRdb's version contains in-frame clones alone and is incomplete. The sample has about 200,000 clones, roughly two fifths seen once. Overall study findings and caveats: Uncertain still, given a single nonresponder, is whether baseline CD8+ expansion links to response. Relative to normal scalp, lesional scalp, especially alopecia totalis/universalis, showed higher clonality.

The specimen comprised CD4+ T cells sorted from blood, sampled between weeks 30 and 35, from a patient treated with tofacitinib. This receptor was taken from a human donor with alopecia areata.

This CDR3 reads CASSLEALNTEAFF. Here the CDR3 DNA reads TGCGCCAGCAGCTTAGAGGCTTTGAACACTGAAGCTTTCTTT. J is TRBJ1-1 and V is TRBV5-1; D unresolved. The CDR3 runs to 14 residues. CDR1 is SGHRS and CDR2 is YFSETQ in the germline V gene. The V end lost 2 bases, the J end lost 0 bases, and 8 bases lay between the germline ends.